The present T cell receptor beta chain was sequenced within a study of T cell clusters in autoimmune cytopenias. The CDR3 length is 16 residues. The germline V gene encodes CDR1 LGHNA and CDR2 YNFKEQ. Some 34,000 genome equivalents of blood DNA were amplified for TRB. Controls with untreated chronic lymphocytic leukemia and no autoimmune cytopenia averaged roughly 67 years, median about 60 years. TRB rearrangements were amplified by touch-down multiplex PCR with mixed TRB-A/B primers. No DNA is given; TCRdb re-called the multiplex PCR reads and lists each CDR3 protein once. The table lists about 1,500 distinct CDR3 sequences. Another study also made use of these data, one on T cell repertoires in aging, cancer and after chemotherapy. That report notes: Pre- and post-chemotherapy samples were paired from chronic lymphocytic leukemia patients treated with fludarabine- or bendamustine-based regimens. In cancer patients, declining TCR diversity with age involved lost richness and lost evenness.

The V and J genes are TRBV4-2 and TRBJ2-7; as DNA is missing, the TRBD1 call by TCRdb cannot be tested. The sequence came from a human donor with chronic lymphocytic leukemia. The sequencing sample was made of peripheral blood. CDR3: CASSQATGSSSYEQYF.